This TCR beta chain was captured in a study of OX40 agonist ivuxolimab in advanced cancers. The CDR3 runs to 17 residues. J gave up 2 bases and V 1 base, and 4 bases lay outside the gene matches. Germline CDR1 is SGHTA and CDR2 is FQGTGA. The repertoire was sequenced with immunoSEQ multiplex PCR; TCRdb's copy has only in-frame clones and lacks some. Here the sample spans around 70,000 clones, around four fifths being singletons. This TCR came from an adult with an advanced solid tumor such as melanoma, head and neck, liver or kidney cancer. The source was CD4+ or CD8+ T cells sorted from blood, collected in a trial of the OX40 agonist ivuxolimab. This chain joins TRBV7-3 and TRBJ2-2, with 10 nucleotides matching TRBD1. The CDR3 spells CASSLKGTGVNTGELFF. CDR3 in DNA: TGTGCCAGCAGCTTAAAGGGGACAGGGGTTAACACCGGGGAGCTGTTTTTT.